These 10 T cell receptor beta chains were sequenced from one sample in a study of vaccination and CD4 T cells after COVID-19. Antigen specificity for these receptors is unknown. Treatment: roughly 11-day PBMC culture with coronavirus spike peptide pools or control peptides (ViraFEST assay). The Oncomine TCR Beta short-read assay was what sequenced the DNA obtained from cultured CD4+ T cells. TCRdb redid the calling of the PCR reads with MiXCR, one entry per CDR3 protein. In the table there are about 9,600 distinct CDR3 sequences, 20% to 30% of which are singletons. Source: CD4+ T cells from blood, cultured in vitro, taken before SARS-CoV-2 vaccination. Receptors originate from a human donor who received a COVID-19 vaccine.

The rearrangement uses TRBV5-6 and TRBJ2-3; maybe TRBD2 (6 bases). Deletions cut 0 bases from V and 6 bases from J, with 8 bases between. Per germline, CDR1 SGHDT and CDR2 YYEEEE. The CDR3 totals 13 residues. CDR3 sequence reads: CASSLDGGDTQYF. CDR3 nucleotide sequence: TGTGCCAGCAGCTTGGACGGAGGGGATACGCAGTATTTT.

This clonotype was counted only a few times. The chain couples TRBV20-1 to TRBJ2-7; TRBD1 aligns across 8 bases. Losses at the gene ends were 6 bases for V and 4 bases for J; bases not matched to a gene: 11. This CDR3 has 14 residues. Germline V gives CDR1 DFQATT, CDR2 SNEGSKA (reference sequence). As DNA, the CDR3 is TGCAGTGCCTTCTTCGGACAGGGTTCATACGAGCAGTACTTC. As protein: CSAFFGQGSYEQYF.

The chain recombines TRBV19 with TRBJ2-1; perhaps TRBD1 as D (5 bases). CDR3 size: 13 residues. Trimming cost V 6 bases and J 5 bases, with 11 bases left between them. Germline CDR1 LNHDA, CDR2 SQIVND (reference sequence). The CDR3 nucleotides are TGTGCCAGTAGGGGCCTAGGGGACAATGAGCAGTTCTTC. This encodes CASRGLGDNEQFF.

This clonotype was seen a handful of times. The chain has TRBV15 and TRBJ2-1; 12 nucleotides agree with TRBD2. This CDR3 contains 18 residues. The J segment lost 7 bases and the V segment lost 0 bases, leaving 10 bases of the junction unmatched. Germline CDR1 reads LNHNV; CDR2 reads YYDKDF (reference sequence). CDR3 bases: TGTGCCACCAGCAGAGATCTATCGGCTAGCGGGGGGGAAAATGAGCAGTTCTTC. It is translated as CATSRDLSASGGENEQFF.

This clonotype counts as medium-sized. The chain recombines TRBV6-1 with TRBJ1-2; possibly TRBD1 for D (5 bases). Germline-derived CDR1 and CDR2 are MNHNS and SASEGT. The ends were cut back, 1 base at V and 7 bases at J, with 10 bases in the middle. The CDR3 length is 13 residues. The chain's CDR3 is CASSEERGTGYTF. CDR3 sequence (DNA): TGTGCCAGCAGTGAAGAACGGGGGACTGGCTACACCTTC.

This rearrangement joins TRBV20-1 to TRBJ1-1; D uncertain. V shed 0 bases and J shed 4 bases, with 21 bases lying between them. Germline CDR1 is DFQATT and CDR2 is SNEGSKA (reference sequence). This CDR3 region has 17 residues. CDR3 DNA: TGCAGTGCTAGAGATTCCCGGGTTAACCCTAAGGGCACTGAAGCTTTCTTT. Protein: CSARDSRVNPKGTEAFF.

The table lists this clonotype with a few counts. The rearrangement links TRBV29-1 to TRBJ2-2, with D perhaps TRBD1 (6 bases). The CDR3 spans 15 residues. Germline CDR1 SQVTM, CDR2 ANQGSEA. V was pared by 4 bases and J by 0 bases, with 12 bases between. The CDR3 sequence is CSVGTDSANTGELFF. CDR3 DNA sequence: TGCAGCGTTGGCACGGACAGTGCGAACACCGGGGAGCTGTTTTTT.

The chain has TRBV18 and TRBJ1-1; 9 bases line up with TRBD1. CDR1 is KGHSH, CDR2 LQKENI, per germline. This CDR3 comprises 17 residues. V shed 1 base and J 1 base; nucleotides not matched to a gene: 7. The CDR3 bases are TGTGCCAGCTCACCACGGAGGACAGGGGATGGGAACACTGAAGCTTTCTTT. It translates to CASSPRRTGDGNTEAFF.

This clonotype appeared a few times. The CDR3 loop reads CASRLTSGGRDGYTF. CDR3 DNA sequence: TGTGCCAGCAGACTGACTTCAGGGGGCAGGGATGGCTACACCTTC. The chain links TRBV6-1 to TRBJ1-2, with TRBD1 matching over 8 bases. The J segment lost 6 bases and the V segment lost 6 bases, leaving 12 bases of the junction unmatched. Germline CDR1 and CDR2: MNHNS and SASEGT. The CDR3 spans 15 residues.

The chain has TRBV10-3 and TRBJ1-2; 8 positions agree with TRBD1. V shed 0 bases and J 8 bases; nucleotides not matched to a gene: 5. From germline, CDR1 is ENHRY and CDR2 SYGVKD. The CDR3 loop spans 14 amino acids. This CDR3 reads CAISESTGVNGYTF. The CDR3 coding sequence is TGTGCCATCAGTGAGTCGACAGGGGTTAACGGCTACACCTTC.